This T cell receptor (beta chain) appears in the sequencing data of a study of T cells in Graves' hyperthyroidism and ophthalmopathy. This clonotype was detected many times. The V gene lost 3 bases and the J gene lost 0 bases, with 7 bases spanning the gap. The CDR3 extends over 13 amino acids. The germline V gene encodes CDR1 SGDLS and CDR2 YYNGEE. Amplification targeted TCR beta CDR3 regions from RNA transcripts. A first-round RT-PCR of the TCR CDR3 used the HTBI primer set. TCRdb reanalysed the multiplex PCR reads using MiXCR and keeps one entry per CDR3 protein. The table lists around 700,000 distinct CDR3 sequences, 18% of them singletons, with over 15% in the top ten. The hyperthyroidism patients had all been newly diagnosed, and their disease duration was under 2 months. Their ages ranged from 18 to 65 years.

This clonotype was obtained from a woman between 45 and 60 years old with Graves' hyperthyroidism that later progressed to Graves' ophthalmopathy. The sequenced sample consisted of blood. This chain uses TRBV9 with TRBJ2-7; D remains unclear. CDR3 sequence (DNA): TGTGCCAGCAGCGGTTTTAGCTCCTACGAGCAGTACTTC. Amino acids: CASSGFSSYEQYF.